Below, one T cell receptor beta chain is given with its context. The target antigen is unknown. TRB was amplified by touch-down multiplex PCR, primer pools A and B combined. No DNA is given; TCRdb re-called the multiplex PCR reads and lists each CDR3 protein once. The repertoire shows under 13,000 distinct CDR3 sequences; the top ten hold 33%. This record comes from a study of T cell clusters in autoimmune cytopenias. Study-wide results and limits: TRB repertoire shifts in secondary cytopenia and chronic lymphocytic leukemia mostly reflected lymphoma, not autoimmunity.

This CDR3 comprises 14 residues. Germline assignment: CDR1 MNHEY and CDR2 SVGAGI. TRB was amplified from about 250 ng of peripheral blood genomic DNA per sample. Another study also made use of these data, one on T cell repertoires in aging, cancer and after chemotherapy. That study reports: In cancer patients, declining TCR diversity with age involved lost richness and lost evenness. In each cancer cohort, median generation probability increased across chemotherapy, suggesting thymic output rebounded.

Sequencing used peripheral blood. V usage is TRBV6-5 and J usage is TRBJ1-1; there is no DNA to check the TCRdb D call of TRBD1. The receptor was derived from a human donor in good health. CDR3 region: CASSRGQTNTEAFF.